This paragraph reports one T cell receptor (beta chain). What it recognizes is unknown. Per germline, CDR1 MGHDK and CDR2 SYGVNS. V gave up 11 bases and J gave up 6 bases, with 13 bases separating them. This CDR3 is 12 amino acids long. Priming with a constant-region primer yielded TCR beta cDNA from about 450 ng total RNA. Three rounds of nested multiplex PCR with slightly modified ARM-PCR produced TCR beta libraries. Use of TRBV1-TRBV30 forward primers with a C-beta reverse primer characterized the first two PCR rounds, which lasted about 9 cycles each. TCRdb reanalysed the multiplex PCR reads using MiXCR and keeps one entry per CDR3 protein. The sample contains about 300,000 distinct CDR3 sequences, about 60% of which appear only once. Alongside blood RNA obtained from unsorted whole blood, germline DNA was also extracted. The sample comes from a study of tumor-infiltrating lymphocytes in primary liver carcinoma. Across the whole study: The study included patients who were men and women aged 30 to 69 years.

Study-level results: Since sampling was bulk and unsorted, CD4+ and CD8+ repertoires were not compared.

The material sequenced was peripheral blood. The chain recombines TRBV25-1 with TRBJ2-2; D perhaps matches TRBD1 (6 bases). The source is a middle-aged man with primary liver carcinoma and hepatitis B virus infection. CDR3 in DNA: TGTGCCTGTGGGGGCAGAGCCGGGGAGCTGTTTTTT. Residues: CACGGRAGELFF.